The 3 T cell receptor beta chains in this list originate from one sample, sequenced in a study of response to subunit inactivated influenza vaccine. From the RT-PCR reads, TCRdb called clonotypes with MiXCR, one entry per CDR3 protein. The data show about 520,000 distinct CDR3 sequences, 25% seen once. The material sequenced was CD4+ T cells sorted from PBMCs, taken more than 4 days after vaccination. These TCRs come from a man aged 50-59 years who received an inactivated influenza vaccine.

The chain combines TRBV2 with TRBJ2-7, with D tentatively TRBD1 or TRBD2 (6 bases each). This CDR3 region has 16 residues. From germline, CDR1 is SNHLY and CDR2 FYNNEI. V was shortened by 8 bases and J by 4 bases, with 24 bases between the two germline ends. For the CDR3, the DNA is TGTGCCAGCCGTTTTCGGGTGAAGGGGGGCTGGTACGAGCAGTACTTC. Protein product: CASRFRVKGGWYEQYF.

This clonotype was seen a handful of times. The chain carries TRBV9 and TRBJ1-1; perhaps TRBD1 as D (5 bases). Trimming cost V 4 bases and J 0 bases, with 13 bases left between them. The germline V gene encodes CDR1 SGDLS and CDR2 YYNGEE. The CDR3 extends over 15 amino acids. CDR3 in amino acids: CASSPLGDLNTEAFF. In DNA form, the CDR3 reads TGTGCCAGCAGCCCCCTGGGGGATTTGAACACTGAAGCTTTCTTT.

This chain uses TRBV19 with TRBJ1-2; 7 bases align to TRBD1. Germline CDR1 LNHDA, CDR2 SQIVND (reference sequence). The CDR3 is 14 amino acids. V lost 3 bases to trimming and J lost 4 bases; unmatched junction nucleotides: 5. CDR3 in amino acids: CASSIGTALYGYTF. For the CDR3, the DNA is TGTGCCAGTAGTATCGGGACAGCGCTCTATGGCTACACCTTC.